This paragraph covers one T cell receptor beta chain sequence. The CDR3 extends over 16 amino acids. V shed 2 bases and J 2 bases; nucleotides not matched to a gene: 4. Germline-derived CDR1 and CDR2 are MNHEY and SVGAGI. Each CDR3 protein is one row after TCRdb ran MiXCR on the 5' RACE reads. The table includes hundreds of thousands of distinct CDR3 sequences, roughly 22% detected once. The sample belongs to a study of T-cell memory formation after mild COVID-19. Sample: PBMCs or a T cell subset sorted from them (not recorded which). The gene calls are TRBV6-5 and TRBJ2-1, with 9 bases lining up with TRBD1. The receptor comes from an adult woman who had mild COVID-19 (a few samples of this study predate the infection). Cell type and time point are not known. The CDR3 here is CASSYVGQGTYNEQFF. CDR3 bases: TGTGCCAGCAGTTACGTGGGACAGGGAACCTACAATGAGCAGTTCTTC.